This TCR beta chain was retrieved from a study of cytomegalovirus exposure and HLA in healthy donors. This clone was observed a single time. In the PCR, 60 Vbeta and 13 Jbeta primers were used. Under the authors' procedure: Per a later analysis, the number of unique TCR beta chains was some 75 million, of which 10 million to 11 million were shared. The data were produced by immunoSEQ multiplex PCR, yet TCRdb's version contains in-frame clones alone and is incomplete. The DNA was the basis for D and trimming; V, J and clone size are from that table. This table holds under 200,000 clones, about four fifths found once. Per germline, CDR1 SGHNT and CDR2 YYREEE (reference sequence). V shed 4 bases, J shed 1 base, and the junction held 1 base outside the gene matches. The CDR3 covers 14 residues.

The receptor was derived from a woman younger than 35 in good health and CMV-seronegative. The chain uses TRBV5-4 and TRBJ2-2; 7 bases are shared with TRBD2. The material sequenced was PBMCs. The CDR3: CASSAGENTGELFF. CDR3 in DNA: TGTGCCAGCAGCGCGGGGGAGAACACCGGGGAGCTGTTTTTT.